A selection of T cell receptor beta chains follows, all from one sample in a study of response to subunit inactivated influenza vaccine. Via MiXCR, TCRdb re-called the RT-PCR reads, giving one row per CDR3 protein. Counted here are a few hundred thousand distinct CDR3 sequences, just over 20% occurring once; the ten biggest clones make up 9.5% to 13%. The sample here was PBMCs from blood, taken less than 22 months after vaccination. Every receptor here comes from a man aged 45 to 70 who received an inactivated influenza vaccine. The CDR3 runs from the conserved cysteine through the conserved F or W. A D gene is named only where the DNA matches it firmly. Clone size is not always given. Where it is, it says once, few, many or a class for expanded clones.

clone size: NA; D gene: NA; V gene: TRBV28; J gene: TRBJ2-3; CDR3 protein: CASSLYRRDTQYF; CDR3 DNA: TGTGCCAGCAGCCTGTATAGGAGGGATACGCAGTATTTT
clone size: few; D gene: NA; V gene: TRBV29-1; J gene: TRBJ2-3; CDR3 protein: CSTTGRLTDTQYF; CDR3 DNA: TGCAGCACAACGGGACGGTTGACAGATACGCAGTATTTT
clone size: few; D gene: TRBD1; V gene: TRBV10-3; J gene: TRBJ1-1; CDR3 protein: CAISESFGTGGENTEAFF; CDR3 DNA: TGTGCCATCAGTGAGTCGTTCGGGACAGGGGGTGAGAACACTGAAGCTTTCTTT
clone size: NA; D gene: TRBD2; V gene: TRBV5-1; J gene: TRBJ2-5; CDR3 protein: CASSTTSGQETQYF; CDR3 DNA: TGCGCCAGCAGCACGACTAGCGGACAAGAGACCCAGTACTTC
clone size: few; D gene: TRBD1; V gene: TRBV4-3; J gene: TRBJ1-1; CDR3 protein: CASSHTTGSTEAFF; CDR3 DNA: TGCGCCAGCAGCCACACGACAGGGAGCACTGAAGCTTTCTTT
clone size: NA; D gene: NA; V gene: TRBV12-3/TRBV12-4; J gene: TRBJ2-3; CDR3 protein: CASSLKGRDTQYF; CDR3 DNA: TGTGCCAGCAGTTTAAAGGGTAGAGATACGCAGTATTTT
clone size: few; D gene: NA; V gene: TRBV24-1; J gene: TRBJ1-5; CDR3 protein: CATSGSEGDQPQHF; CDR3 DNA: TGTGCCACCAGTGGATCGGAGGGGGACCAGCCCCAGCATTTT
clone size: NA; D gene: TRBD2; V gene: TRBV28; J gene: TRBJ2-5; CDR3 protein: CASTTPLLAGNQETQYF; CDR3 DNA: TGTGCCAGCACCACTCCTCTACTAGCGGGGAATCAAGAGACCCAGTACTTC
clone size: many; D gene: TRBD2; V gene: TRBV20-1; J gene: TRBJ2-3; CDR3 protein: CSALAVNTDTQYF; CDR3 DNA: TGCAGTGCGCTAGCGGTTAACACAGATACGCAGTATTTT
clone size: once; D gene: NA; V gene: TRBV12-3/TRBV12-4; J gene: TRBJ2-1; CDR3 protein: CASRPSRGPDNEQFF; CDR3 DNA: TGTGCCAGCAGGCCCAGCCGGGGGCCCGACAATGAGCAGTTCTTC
clone size: few; D gene: TRBD2; V gene: TRBV11-1; J gene: TRBJ2-3; CDR3 protein: CASSPAGTSATDTQYF; CDR3 DNA: TGTGCCAGCAGCCCGGCGGGGACTAGCGCCACAGATACGCAGTATTTT
clone size: NA; D gene: NA; V gene: TRBV10-3; J gene: TRBJ2-2; CDR3 protein: CALTNTDNGELFF; CDR3 DNA: TGTGCCCTCACCAACACAGATAACGGGGAGCTGTTTTTT
clone size: NA; D gene: NA; V gene: TRBV25-1; J gene: TRBJ1-6; CDR3 protein: CASSESTVYNSPLHF; CDR3 DNA: TGTGCCAGCAGTGAATCAACAGTTTATAATTCACCCCTCCACTTT
clone size: few; D gene: NA; V gene: TRBV20-1; J gene: TRBJ2-3; CDR3 protein: CSARDTRTDTQYF; CDR3 DNA: TGCAGTGCTAGAGATACCCGCACAGATACGCAGTATTTT
clone size: NA; D gene: NA; V gene: TRBV10-3; J gene: TRBJ1-3; CDR3 protein: CATVDRTGNTIYF; CDR3 DNA: TGTGCCACCGTGGACAGAACTGGAAACACCATATATTTT
clone size: few; D gene: NA; V gene: TRBV20-1; J gene: TRBJ2-7; CDR3 protein: CSARARDSYEQYF; CDR3 DNA: TGCAGTGCTAGAGCAAGGGATAGCTACGAGCAGTACTTC
clone size: NA; D gene: TRBD2; V gene: TRBV20-1; J gene: TRBJ2-7; CDR3 protein: CSVAGRDTYEQYF; CDR3 DNA: TGCAGTGTCGCCGGGAGGGATACCTACGAGCAGTACTTC
clone size: many; D gene: TRBD1; V gene: TRBV18; J gene: TRBJ1-2; CDR3 protein: CASSLGQAKYGYTF; CDR3 DNA: TGTGCCAGCTCCCTCGGACAGGCCAAATATGGCTACACCTTC
clone size: few; D gene: TRBD1; V gene: TRBV11-2; J gene: TRBJ2-3; CDR3 protein: CTSSTWDRDTDTQYF; CDR3 DNA: TGTACCAGCAGCACTTGGGACAGAGACACAGATACGCAGTATTTT
clone size: NA; D gene: NA; V gene: TRBV19; J gene: TRBJ2-1; CDR3 protein: CASSPKVQYNEQFF; CDR3 DNA: TGTGCCAGTAGTCCAAAAGTCCAATACAATGAGCAGTTCTTC
clone size: NA; D gene: NA; V gene: TRBV4-2; J gene: TRBJ2-5; CDR3 protein: CASSRDSTRGQETQYF; CDR3 DNA: TGTGCCAGCAGCCGGGACTCCACCCGGGGGCAAGAGACCCAGTACTTC
clone size: NA; D gene: NA; V gene: TRBV19; J gene: TRBJ2-3; CDR3 protein: CASSITGTFSPDTQYF; CDR3 DNA: TGTGCCAGTAGTATAACCGGGACTTTCTCCCCAGATACGCAGTATTTT
clone size: few; D gene: TRBD1; V gene: TRBV3-1; J gene: TRBJ1-2; CDR3 protein: CASSQEWDRRNYGYTF; CDR3 DNA: TGTGCCAGCAGCCAAGAATGGGACAGAAGAAACTATGGCTACACCTTC
clone size: few; D gene: NA; V gene: TRBV7-2; J gene: TRBJ2-1; CDR3 protein: CASISGLSYNEQFF; CDR3 DNA: TGTGCCAGCATCTCGGGGCTCTCCTACAATGAGCAGTTCTTC
clone size: NA; D gene: TRBD2; V gene: TRBV2; J gene: TRBJ2-7; CDR3 protein: CASSATGLAVSSYEQYF; CDR3 DNA: TGTGCCAGCAGTGCAACAGGACTAGCGGTTAGCTCCTACGAGCAGTACTTC
clone size: NA; D gene: NA; V gene: TRBV12-3/TRBV12-4; J gene: TRBJ1-5; CDR3 protein: CASSPTGPHQPQHF; CDR3 DNA: TGTGCCAGCAGTCCGACAGGACCCCATCAGCCCCAGCATTTT
clone size: few; D gene: NA; V gene: TRBV7-9; J gene: TRBJ1-2; CDR3 protein: CASSFDTLSYGYTF; CDR3 DNA: TGTGCCAGCAGCTTCGACACCCTAAGCTATGGCTACACCTTC
clone size: NA; D gene: NA; V gene: TRBV7-7; J gene: TRBJ2-5; CDR3 protein: CASSLGVLETQYF; CDR3 DNA: TGTGCTAGCAGCTTAGGAGTTTTGGAGACCCAGTACTTC
clone size: NA; D gene: NA; V gene: TRBV7-9; J gene: TRBJ2-7; CDR3 protein: CASSLASIGVGEQYF; CDR3 DNA: TGTGCCAGCAGCTTAGCGAGTATAGGGGTCGGCGAGCAGTACTTC